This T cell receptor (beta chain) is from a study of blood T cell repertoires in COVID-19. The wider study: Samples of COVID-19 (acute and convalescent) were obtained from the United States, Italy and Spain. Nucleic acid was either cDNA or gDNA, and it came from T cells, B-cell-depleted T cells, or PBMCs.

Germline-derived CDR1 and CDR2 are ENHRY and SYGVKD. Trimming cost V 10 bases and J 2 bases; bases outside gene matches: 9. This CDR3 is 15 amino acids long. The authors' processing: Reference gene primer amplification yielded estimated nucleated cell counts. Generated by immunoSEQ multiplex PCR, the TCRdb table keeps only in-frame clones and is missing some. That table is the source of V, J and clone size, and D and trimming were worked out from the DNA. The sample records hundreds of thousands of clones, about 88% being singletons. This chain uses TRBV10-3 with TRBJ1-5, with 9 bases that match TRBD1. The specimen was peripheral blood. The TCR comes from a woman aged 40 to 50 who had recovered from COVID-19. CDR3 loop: CATDRGGQGNQPQHF. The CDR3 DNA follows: TGTGCCACCGACAGGGGGGGACAGGGCAATCAGCCCCAGCATTTT.